This is a list of T cell receptor beta chains from one sample in a study of cytomegalovirus exposure and HLA in healthy donors. Profiling relied on immunoSEQ multiplex PCR, and the TCRdb table lists in-frame clones only, not all of them. The sample shows tens of thousands of clones, more than 70% of them seen only once. The material sequenced was PBMCs. These receptor sequences come from a man aged 35 to 55 in good health and CMV-seronegative. CDR3s include the opening cysteine and the closing phenylalanine or tryptophan. D genes are given only for firm matches. Rows may omit the clone size; those that give it use once, few, many or a size class.

V,J,size,D,length,CDR3,DNA
TRBV2,TRBJ2-7,few,TRBD1,18,CASSDWPIRDRGVDEQYF,TGTGCCAGCAGTGATTGGCCGATCCGGGACAGGGGGGTCGACGAGCAGTACTTC
TRBV7-9,TRBJ1-5,NA,NA,14,CASSSGMINQPQHF,TGTGCCAGCAGCTCGGGGATGATAAATCAGCCCCAGCATTTT
TRBV9,TRBJ2-3,NA,TRBD1,15,CASSPRQGGTDTQYF,TGTGCCAGCAGCCCGCGACAGGGCGGCACAGATACGCAGTATTTT
TRBV9,TRBJ1-2,few,NA,15,CASSVDGSTNYGYTF,TGTGCCAGCAGCGTAGATGGCAGTACTAACTATGGCTACACCTTC
TRBV4-2,TRBJ1-1,NA,NA,14,CASSQVDLNTEAFF,TGTGCCAGCAGCCAAGTTGACTTAAACACTGAAGCTTTCTTT
TRBV10-2,TRBJ1-1,NA,NA,14,CASSESPGRTEAFF,TGCGCCAGCAGTGAGTCGCCAGGGAGGACTGAAGCTTTCTTT
TRBV18,TRBJ2-5,NA,NA,16,CASSRFRDTNGETQYF,TGTGCCAGCTCACGATTCAGGGACACTAACGGGGAGACCCAGTACTTC
TRBV7-8,TRBJ1-6,NA,TRBD1,15,CASSPRDRLYSPLHF,TGTGCCAGCAGCCCAAGGGACAGACTTTATTCACCCCTCCACTTT
TRBV5-1,TRBJ1-1,few,TRBD1,15,CASSRGTAMNTEAFF,TGCGCCAGCAGCCGGGGGACAGCCATGAACACTGAAGCTTTCTTT
TRBV14,TRBJ2-2,NA,NA,13,CASSQVLPGELFF,TGTGCCAGCAGCCAAGTTCTACCGGGGGAGCTGTTTTTT
TRBV5-8,TRBJ1-5,NA,NA,16,CASSLGVRGSNQPQHF,TGTGCCAGCAGCTTGGGAGTCAGGGGATCTAATCAGCCCCAGCATTTT
TRBV19,TRBJ1-1,NA,NA,14,CASSTQPDTYEAFF,TGTGCCAGTAGTACCCAACCAGACACCTACGAAGCTTTCTTT
TRBV5-8,TRBJ2-5,once,NA,14,CASSRILVQETQYF,TGTGCCAGCAGCCGGATACTAGTCCAAGAGACCCAGTACTTC
TRBV27,TRBJ2-7,NA,NA,10,CASGTYEQYF,TGTGCCAGCGGCACCTACGAGCAGTACTTC
TRBV10-3,TRBJ2-7,once,NA,14,CAISPDSPTYEQYF,TGTGCCATCTCCCCCGACAGTCCGACCTACGAGCAGTACTTC
TRBV13,TRBJ1-1,NA,NA,13,CASSLGTGKEAFF,TGTGCCAGCAGCTTAGGCACAGGTAAAGAAGCTTTCTTT
TRBV18,TRBJ2-3,NA,TRBD1,15,CASSPMTGSTDTQYF,TGTGCCAGCTCACCAATGACAGGGAGCACAGATACGCAGTATTTT